This is a list of T cell receptor beta chains from one sample in a study of early T cells in non-severe SARS-CoV-2 infection. In TCRdb, the 5' RACE reads were re-called with MiXCR into one record per CDR3 protein. The sample records 25,000 to 35,000 distinct CDR3 sequences, 5.7% being singletons. Sequenced input: whole blood. The receptors derive from an adult who was a healthcare worker with PCR-confirmed SARS-CoV-2 infection or an uninfected control (not recorded which). Both conserved end residues are part of each CDR3. A D gene is named only where the DNA matches it firmly. The size field is filled for only some rows; it gives once, few, many or a size class.

j_call	v_call	clone_size	d_call	cdr3_aa	cdr3_nt
TRBJ2-1	TRBV20-1	many	TRBD2	CSARDLAGDYNEQFF	TGCAGTGCTAGAGATTTAGCGGGGGACTACAATGAGCAGTTCTTC
TRBJ2-3	TRBV19	many	-	CASSILTSDTDTQYF	TGTGCCAGTAGTATTCTTACCTCGGACACAGATACGCAGTATTTT
TRBJ1-2	TRBV12-3/TRBV12-4	many	TRBD1	CASSSTQGAANLDGYTF	TGTGCCAGCAGTTCGACTCAGGGGGCGGCTAACCTGGATGGCTACACCTTC
TRBJ2-7	TRBV30	few	-	CAWSVGVEQYF	TGTGCCTGGAGTGTCGGGGTCGAGCAGTACTTC
TRBJ2-2	TRBV6-5	few	TRBD1	CASRRGGDGELFF	TGTGCCAGCAGACGAGGGGGCGACGGGGAGCTGTTTTTT
TRBJ2-1	TRBV13	many	-	CASSLGGRIVNEQFF	TGTGCCAGCAGCTTAGGGGGGCGAATTGTGAATGAGCAGTTCTTC
TRBJ2-3	TRBV29-1	many	-	CSVEYLSVASTDTQYF	TGCAGCGTTGAATACCTCAGTGTGGCTAGCACAGATACGCAGTATTTT
TRBJ2-7	TRBV6-5	many	TRBD1	CASRGTAAYEQYF	TGTGCCAGCAGGGGGACAGCGGCCTACGAGCAGTACTTC
TRBJ2-7	TRBV20-1	few	-	CSPSSHYEQYF	TGCAGTCCGAGCTCCCACTACGAGCAGTACTTC
TRBJ1-1	TRBV4-3	few	-	CASSQIHEEFVTEAFF	TGCGCCAGCAGCCAAATTCATGAGGAGTTCGTCACTGAAGCTTTCTTT
TRBJ2-7	TRBV27	-	-	CASSLIPLEGSSYEQYF	TGTGCCAGCAGTTTAATACCCCTGGAAGGGAGCTCCTACGAGCAGTACTTC
TRBJ1-1	TRBV29-1	-	-	CSVEGGWAMNTEAFF	TGCAGCGTTGAAGGAGGCTGGGCCATGAACACTGAAGCTTTCTTT
TRBJ1-2	TRBV30	-	TRBD1	CARMTGGSNYGYTF	TGTGCCCGAATGACAGGGGGCTCTAACTATGGCTACACCTTC
TRBJ2-4	TRBV12-3/TRBV12-4	many	TRBD1	CASSQFSRLGTGSKNIQYF	TGTGCCAGCAGTCAATTTTCTCGTCTCGGGACAGGGTCCAAAAACATTCAGTACTTC
TRBJ1-1	TRBV6-6	-	TRBD1	CASSYPGQRMSTEAFF	TGTGCCAGCAGTTACCCGGGACAGCGAATGAGCACTGAAGCTTTCTTT
TRBJ2-5	TRBV7-9	many	TRBD2	CASSLAGLGSETQYF	TGTGCCAGCAGCTTAGCGGGACTAGGTTCGGAGACCCAGTACTTC
TRBJ2-3	TRBV7-9	many	TRBD1	CASSRGQENTDTQYF	TGTGCCAGCAGCCGTGGACAGGAAAACACAGATACGCAGTATTTT
TRBJ2-7	TRBV30	-	TRBD1	CASQKGAGEYF	TGTGCCTCCCAGAAGGGGGCCGGGGAGTACTTC
TRBJ2-3	TRBV18	few	-	CASSQFAGMATQYF	TGTGCCAGCTCACAATTCGCAGGGATGGCTACGCAGTATTTT
TRBJ2-1	TRBV5-1	-	-	CASSGGAYSYNEQFF	TGCGCCAGCAGTGGGGGGGCTTATTCCTACAATGAGCAGTTCTTC
TRBJ2-7	TRBV7-9	few	TRBD1	CASSTPDRRGSYEQYF	TGTGCCAGCAGCACACCGGACAGGCGAGGATCCTACGAGCAGTACTTC
TRBJ1-1	TRBV6-5	many	-	CASKELMNTEAFF	TGTGCCAGCAAGGAATTGATGAACACTGAAGCTTTCTTT
TRBJ2-1	TRBV18	-	TRBD2	CASSPSGTSGIYEQFF	TGTGCCAGCTCACCTTCCGGGACTAGCGGGATCTATGAGCAGTTCTTC
TRBJ2-5	TRBV7-6	medium-sized	-	CASSLYQGQETQYF	TGTGCCAGCAGCTTATACCAGGGCCAAGAGACCCAGTACTTC
TRBJ1-5	TRBV5-1	few	-	CASSLDASSNQPQHF	TGCGCCAGCAGCTTGGACGCATCGAGCAATCAGCCCCAGCATTTT
TRBJ2-3	TRBV5-4	many	-	CASSLVPGDTQYF	TGTGCCAGCAGCTTGGTTCCCGGAGATACGCAGTATTTT
TRBJ1-4	TRBV7-2	-	TRBD1	CASSPRQGYEKLFF	TGTGCCAGCAGCCCGAGACAGGGTTACGAAAAACTGTTTTTT
TRBJ2-7	TRBV7-8	many	TRBD1	CASSYRGMSSYEQYF	TGTGCCAGCAGCTACAGGGGGATGAGCTCCTACGAGCAGTACTTC
TRBJ2-5	TRBV29-1	few	-	CSVVQGGETQYF	TGCAGCGTTGTACAGGGCGGTGAGACCCAGTACTTC
TRBJ2-1	TRBV11-2	many	-	CASSSRSENNEQFF	TGTGCCAGCAGCTCCCGATCAGAAAACAATGAGCAGTTCTTC
TRBJ2-1	TRBV4-3	many	-	CASSQEGGVFYEQFF	TGCGCCAGCAGCCAGGAAGGGGGGGTTTTCTATGAGCAGTTCTTC